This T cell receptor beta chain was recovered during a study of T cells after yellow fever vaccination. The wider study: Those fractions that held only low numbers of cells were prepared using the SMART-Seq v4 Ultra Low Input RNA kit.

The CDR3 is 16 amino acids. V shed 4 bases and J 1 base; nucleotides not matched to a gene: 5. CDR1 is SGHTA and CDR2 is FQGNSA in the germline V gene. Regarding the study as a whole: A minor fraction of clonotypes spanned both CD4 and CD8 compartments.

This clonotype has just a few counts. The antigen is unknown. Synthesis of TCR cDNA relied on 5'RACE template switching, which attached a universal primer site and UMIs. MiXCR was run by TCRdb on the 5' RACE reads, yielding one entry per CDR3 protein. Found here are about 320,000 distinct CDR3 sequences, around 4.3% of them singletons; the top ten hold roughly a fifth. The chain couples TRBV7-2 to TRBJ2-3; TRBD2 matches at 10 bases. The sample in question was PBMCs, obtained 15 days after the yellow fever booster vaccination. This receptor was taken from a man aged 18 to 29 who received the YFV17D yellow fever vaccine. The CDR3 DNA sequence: TGTGCCAGCAGCTCGCTAGCGGGGGCCCGCACAGATACGCAGTATTTT. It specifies CASSSLAGARTDTQYF. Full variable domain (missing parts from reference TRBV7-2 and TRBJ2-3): GAGVSQSPSNKVTEKGKDVELRCDPISGHTALYWYRQSLGQGLEFLIYFQGNSAPDKSGLPSDRFSAERTGGSVSTLTIQRTQQEDSAVYLCASSSLAGARTDTQYFGPGTRLTVL.